This T cell receptor (beta chain) was sequenced in a study of T-cell memory formation after mild COVID-19. Study summary: TCR clusters largely stayed donor specific. The study's findings and limits: Cross-reactive memory apparently joined, as some responding clones appeared in pre-infection memory. Contracting CD8+ clones were enriched in EMRA, CD4+ mainly in CM and EM.

CDR1 is SEHNR and CDR2 is FQNEAQ in the germline V gene (reference sequence). This CDR3 has 12 amino acids. V was cut by 2 bases and J by 8 bases, with 6 bases left in between. The authors produced TCR alpha and TCR beta cDNA libraries with sample barcodes and UMIs by 5'RACE using constant-segment primers. MiXCR, applied by TCRdb to the 5' RACE reads, yields one record per CDR3 protein. The profile shows 110,000 to 150,000 distinct CDR3 sequences, 14% of them singletons. As for this clonotype: The antigen remains undetermined.

The clonotype comes from an adult woman who had mild COVID-19 (a few samples of this study predate the infection). Cell type and time point are not known. This sequence joins TRBV7-9 and TRBJ1-4; D gene ambiguous. Source material: PBMCs or a T cell subset sorted from them (not recorded which). This chain's CDR3 is CASSLNREKLFF. For the CDR3, the DNA is TGTGCCAGCAGCTTAAATAGAGAAAAACTGTTTTTT.